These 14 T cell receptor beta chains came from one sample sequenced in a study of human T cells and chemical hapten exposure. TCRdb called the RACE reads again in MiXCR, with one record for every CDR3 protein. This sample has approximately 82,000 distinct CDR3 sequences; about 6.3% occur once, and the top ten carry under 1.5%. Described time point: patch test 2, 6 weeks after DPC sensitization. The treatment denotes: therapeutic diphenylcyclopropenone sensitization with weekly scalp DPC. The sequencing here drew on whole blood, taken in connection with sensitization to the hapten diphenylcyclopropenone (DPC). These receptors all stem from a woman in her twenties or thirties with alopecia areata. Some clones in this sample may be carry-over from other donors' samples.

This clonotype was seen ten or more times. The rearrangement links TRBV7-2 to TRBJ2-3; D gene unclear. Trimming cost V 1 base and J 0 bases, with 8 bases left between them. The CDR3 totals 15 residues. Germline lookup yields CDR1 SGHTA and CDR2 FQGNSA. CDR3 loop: CASSLVPTSTDTQYF. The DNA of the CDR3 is TGTGCCAGCAGCTTAGTGCCGACTAGCACAGATACGCAGTATTTT.

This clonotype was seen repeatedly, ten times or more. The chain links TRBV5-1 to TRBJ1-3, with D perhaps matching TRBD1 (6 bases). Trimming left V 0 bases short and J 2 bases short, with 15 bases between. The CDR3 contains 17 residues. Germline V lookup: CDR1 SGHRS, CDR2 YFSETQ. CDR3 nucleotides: TGCGCCAGCAGCTTGGTCCAACAGGGAATAGCTGGAAACACCATATATTTT. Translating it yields CASSLVQQGIAGNTIYF.

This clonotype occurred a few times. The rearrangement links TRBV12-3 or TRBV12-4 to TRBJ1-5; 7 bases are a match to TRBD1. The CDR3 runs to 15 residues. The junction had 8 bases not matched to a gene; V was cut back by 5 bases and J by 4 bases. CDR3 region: CASSEDRRGNQPQHF. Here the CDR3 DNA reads TGTGCCAGCAGTGAGGACAGGAGAGGTAATCAGCCCCAGCATTTT.

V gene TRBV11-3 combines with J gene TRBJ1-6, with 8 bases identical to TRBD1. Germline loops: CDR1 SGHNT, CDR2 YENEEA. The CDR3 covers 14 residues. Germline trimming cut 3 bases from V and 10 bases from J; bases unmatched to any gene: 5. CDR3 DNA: TGTGCCAGCAGCTTTCAGGGGGCACGGTCACCCCTCCACTTT. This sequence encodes CASSFQGARSPLHF.

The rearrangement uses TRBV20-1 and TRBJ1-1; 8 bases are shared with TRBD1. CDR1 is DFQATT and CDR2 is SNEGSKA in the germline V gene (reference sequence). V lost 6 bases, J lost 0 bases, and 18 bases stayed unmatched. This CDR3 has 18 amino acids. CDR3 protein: CSAIPPWTGKVMNTEAFF. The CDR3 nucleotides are TGCAGTGCCATCCCCCCTTGGACAGGGAAGGTCATGAACACTGAAGCTTTCTTT.

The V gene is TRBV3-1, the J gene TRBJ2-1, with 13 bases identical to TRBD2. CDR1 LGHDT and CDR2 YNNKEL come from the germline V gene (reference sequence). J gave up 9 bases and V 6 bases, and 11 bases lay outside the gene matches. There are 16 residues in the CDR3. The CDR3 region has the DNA TGTGCCAGCAGACCGATACTAGCGGGGGGGCGGGGTGAGCAGTTCTTC. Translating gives CASRPILAGGRGEQFF.

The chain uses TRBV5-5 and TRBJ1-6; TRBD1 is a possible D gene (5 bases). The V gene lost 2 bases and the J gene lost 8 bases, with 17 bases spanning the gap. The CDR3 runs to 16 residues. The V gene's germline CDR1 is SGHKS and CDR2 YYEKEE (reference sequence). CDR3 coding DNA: TGTGCCAGCAGCTTACAGGTGTTAGTAACCGATTCACCCCTCCACTTT. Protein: CASSLQVLVTDSPLHF.

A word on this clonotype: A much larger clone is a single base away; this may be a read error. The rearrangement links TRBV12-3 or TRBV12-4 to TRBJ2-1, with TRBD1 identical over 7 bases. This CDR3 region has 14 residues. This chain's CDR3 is CASWHRDSYNKQFF. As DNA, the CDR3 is TGTGCCAGCTGGCACCGGGACAGCTACAATAAGCAGTTCTTC.

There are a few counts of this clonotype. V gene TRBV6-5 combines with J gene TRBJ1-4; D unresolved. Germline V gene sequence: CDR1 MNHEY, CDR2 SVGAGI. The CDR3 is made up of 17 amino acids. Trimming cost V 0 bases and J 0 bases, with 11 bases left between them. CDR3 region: CASSYSKRAATNEKLFF. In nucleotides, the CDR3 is TGTGCCAGCAGTTACTCGAAGAGGGCTGCAACTAATGAAAAACTGTTTTTT.

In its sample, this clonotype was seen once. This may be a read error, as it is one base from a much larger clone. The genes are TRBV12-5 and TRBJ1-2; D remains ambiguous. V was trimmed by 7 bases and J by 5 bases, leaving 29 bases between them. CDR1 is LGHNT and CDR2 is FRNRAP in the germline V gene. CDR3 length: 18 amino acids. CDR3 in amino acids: CASVFNHLKGTWGYGYTF. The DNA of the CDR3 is TGTGCTAGTGTTTTCAATCACCTAAAGGGAACGTGGGGTTATGGCTACACCTTC.

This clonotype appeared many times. DNA of the CDR3: TGTGCCATCAGTAAAACAGGAGACACCGGGGAGCTGTTTTTT. Translating it yields CAISKTGDTGELFF. This chain joins TRBV10-3 and TRBJ2-2; perhaps TRBD1 as D (5 bases). Trimming removed 5 bases at V and 3 bases at J, with 10 bases between. This CDR3 comprises 14 residues. Germline CDR1 and CDR2: ENHRY and SYGVKD.

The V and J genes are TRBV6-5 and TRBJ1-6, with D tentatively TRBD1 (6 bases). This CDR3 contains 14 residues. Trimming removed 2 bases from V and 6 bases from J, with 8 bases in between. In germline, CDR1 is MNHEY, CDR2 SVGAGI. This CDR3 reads CASSYEDSNSPLHF. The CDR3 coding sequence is TGTGCCAGCAGTTACGAGGACAGTAATTCACCCCTCCACTTT.

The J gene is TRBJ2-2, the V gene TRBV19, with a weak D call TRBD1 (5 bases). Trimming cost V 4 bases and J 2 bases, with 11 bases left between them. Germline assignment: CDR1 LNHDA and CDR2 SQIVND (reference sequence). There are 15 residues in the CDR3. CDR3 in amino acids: CASSRDDSNTGELFF. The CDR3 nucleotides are TGTGCCAGTAGTAGAGATGACAGCAACACCGGGGAGCTGTTTTTT.

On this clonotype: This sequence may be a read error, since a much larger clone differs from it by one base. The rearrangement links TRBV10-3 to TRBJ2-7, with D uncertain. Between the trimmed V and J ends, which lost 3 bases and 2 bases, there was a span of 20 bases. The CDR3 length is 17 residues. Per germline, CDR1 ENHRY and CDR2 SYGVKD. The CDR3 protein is CAISDSPTLGVAYEQYF. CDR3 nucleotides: TGTGCCATCAGTGACTCGCCCACTTTAGGAGTCGCCTACGAGCAGTACTTC.